The sequence of this T cell receptor beta chain was determined in a study of CD8 T cells in Susac syndrome. Sequencing of TCR beta covered CD8+ and CD4+ T cells obtained from blood. Isolation of CD8+ and CD4+ T cells was performed negatively, whereas enrichment of TEMRA cells was done by FACS. Reverse transcription of about 0.5 to 1 ug RNA used random hexamers. The immunoSEQ assay covered 54 Vbeta and 13 Jbeta segments for CDR3. TCRdb ran MiXCR on the immunoSEQ multiplex PCR reads and lists one entry per CDR3 protein. The table lists roughly 200,000 distinct CDR3 sequences, 85% to 95% of them singletons. General study points: The authors acknowledged that their TCR sequencing and HLA analysis involved a relatively small number of individuals.

Points on this clonotype: Its antigen remains unidentified.

This CDR3 has 15 residues. CDR1 is SGDLS and CDR2 is YYNGEE in the germline V gene. V was clipped by 3 bases and J by 1 base; unmatched bases: 0. The receptor's source is a human donor in good health. The V call is TRBV9, the J call TRBJ2-3; 12 nucleotides align to TRBD2. Sequenced input: CD4+ T cells from PBMCs. CDR3 in DNA: TGTGCCAGCAGCGGACTAGCGGGGGGCACAGATACGCAGTATTTT. Translating gives CASSGLAGGTDTQYF.